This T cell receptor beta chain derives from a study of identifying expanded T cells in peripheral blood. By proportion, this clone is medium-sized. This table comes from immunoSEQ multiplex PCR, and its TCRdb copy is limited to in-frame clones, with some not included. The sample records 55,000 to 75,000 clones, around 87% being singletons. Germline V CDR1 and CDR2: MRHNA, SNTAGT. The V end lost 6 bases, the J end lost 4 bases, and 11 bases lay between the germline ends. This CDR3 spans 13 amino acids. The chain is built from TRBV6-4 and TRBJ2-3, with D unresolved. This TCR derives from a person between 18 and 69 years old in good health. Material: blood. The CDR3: CASSSAEADTQYF. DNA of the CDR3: TGTGCCAGCAGCTCCGCCGAGGCAGATACGCAGTATTTT.